Listed here is a single TCR beta chain. Its antigen is still unknown. The entry originates in a study of T cell responses to AZD1222 COVID-19 vaccine. Study-level information: Pooled in the analysis were second doses at about 4 or about 12 weeks. Study-level results: Donors in the cohort were predominantly white British and more often female, and clonal diversity was possibly underestimated. Increased Spike-specific TCR breadth and depth were observed after two AZD1222 doses. Unmutated variant regions are reportedly targeted by nearly half of spike-specific TCRs.

The method was immunoSEQ multiplex PCR; TCRdb's version includes in-frame clones alone and lacks a portion of them. The sample shows under 75,000 clones, about 90% of them seen only once. This specimen was peripheral blood, taken on day 0 of AZD1222 vaccination. The sequence came from an adult in good health.

The CDR3 DNA reads TGTGCCAGCAGTAAACAGGGGGCGAACTATGGCTACACCTTC. Amino acids: CASSKQGANYGYTF. J is TRBJ1-2 and V is TRBV6-5; 9 bases map to TRBD1. Trimming took 5 bases from V and 2 from J; bases not matched to a gene: 3. Germline lookup yields CDR1 MNHEY and CDR2 SVGAGI. CDR3 length: 14 amino acids.